A single T cell receptor beta chain is shown here with its context. Its antigen is still unknown. One end of the junction does not line up with germline, which may come from a read error. Everyone who gave samples was a healthy Caucasian. The data derive from a study of identical twins. TCRdb ran MiXCR on the 5' RACE reads and lists one entry per CDR3 protein. Here the sample spans around 1.7 million distinct CDR3 sequences, about 31% being singletons. Findings of the study overall: Cross-sectional statistics, not tracking of the same donors, supported the conclusions. Insertions were fewer in abundant cord blood beta clonotypes, whereas memory repertoires showed none of this pattern. There is a chance that invariant MAIT and iNKT cells partially muddied zero-insertion analyses.

The source of this sequence is a newborn girl in good health. The sample was cord blood.

The CDR3, as DNA: TGTGCCAGTAGTCCACTAGCCAACCACTACGAGCGGTACTTC. The encoded protein is CASSPLANHYERYF. V is TRBV19 and J is TRBJ2-7, with D possibly being TRBD2 (6 bases). Germline lookup yields CDR1 LNHDA and CDR2 SQIVND (reference sequence). CDR3 size: 14 residues. Together with reference TRBV19 and TRBJ2-7, the CDR3 gives the full variable domain: DGGITQSPKYLFRKEGQNVTLSCEQNLNHDAMYWYRQDPGQGLRLIYYSQIVNDFQKGDIAEGYSVSREKKESFPLTVTSAQKNPTAFYLCASSPLANHYERYFGPGTRLTVT.